This T cell receptor (beta chain) is from a study of blood T cell repertoires in COVID-19. CDR3 length equals 13 residues. Per germline, CDR1 MNHEY and CDR2 SVGAGI. Trimming stripped 4 bases from V and 7 bases from J, with 11 bases between. Sequencing was performed with immunoSEQ multiplex PCR; in TCRdb, only in-frame clones are kept and a portion is missing. Among fewer than 50,000 clones listed, roughly 78% were seen once. This TCR derives from an elderly man with active or convalescent COVID-19. Sequencing was done on a sample of peripheral blood. The gene calls are TRBV6-5 and TRBJ1-5; D remains ambiguous. The CDR3 loop is CASSFTVEQPQHF. In DNA form, the CDR3 reads TGTGCCAGCAGTTTTACAGTAGAACAGCCCCAGCATTTT.